The clone carrying this T cell receptor beta chain appeared once. The data were produced by immunoSEQ multiplex PCR, yet TCRdb's version contains in-frame clones alone and is incomplete. The sample contains about 120,000 clones, roughly nine tenths of which appear only once. Per germline, CDR1 MNHEY and CDR2 SMNVEV (reference sequence). This CDR3 contains 13 residues. V was trimmed by 6 bases and J by 3 bases, leaving 10 bases between them. This sample is drawn from a study of blood T cell repertoires in COVID-19. The overall study: Acute and convalescent COVID-19 specimens originated in the United States, Italy and Spain. Sources were T cells, B-cell-depleted T cells, or PBMCs; the material itself was cDNA or gDNA.

This receptor was identified in a man in his 70s with active or convalescent COVID-19. The J gene is TRBJ2-3, the V gene TRBV27; D remains ambiguous. The sample taken for sequencing was peripheral blood. This CDR3 reads CASSPAGTDTQYF. Written as DNA, the CDR3 is TGTGCCAGCAGCCCGGCCGGGACAGATACGCAGTATTTT.